Listed here are 13 T cell receptor beta chains from one sample, sequenced in a study of blood T cell repertoires in COVID-19. Profiling relied on immunoSEQ multiplex PCR, and the TCRdb table lists in-frame clones only, not all of them. Of about 160,000 clones listed, approximately 84% were seen once; the top ten hold 5.4%. Sequencing input: peripheral blood. The receptors originated from a woman in her 50s with COVID-19, enrolled during active disease.

The rearrangement joins TRBV18 to TRBJ1-2; D possibly corresponds to TRBD1 (5 bases). The CDR3 covers 13 residues. Trimming stripped 1 base from V and 6 bases from J, with 9 bases between. Per the germline V gene, CDR1 is KGHSH and CDR2 is LQKENI. CDR3 protein: CASSPRQGDGYTF. DNA for the CDR3: TGTGCCAGCTCACCACGTCAGGGTGATGGCTACACCTTC.

In DNA form, the CDR3 reads TGTGCCATCAGGCAGGCCTCTGGAAACACCATATATTTT. It specifies CAIRQASGNTIYF. The V and J genes are TRBV10-3 and TRBJ1-3; no firm D call. This CDR3 contains 13 residues. Trimming took off 6 bases at V and 0 bases at J, with 6 bases between the two ends. CDR1 is ENHRY and CDR2 is SYGVKD in the germline V gene.

In DNA form, the CDR3 reads TGTGCCAGCAGCGGCGGGACAGGGGGCCCGCATGAGCAGTTCTTC. Translation gives CASSGGTGGPHEQFF. The rearrangement uses TRBV14 and TRBJ2-1; 12 positions match TRBD1. The CDR3 is 15 amino acids. Germline-derived CDR1 and CDR2 are SGHDN and FVKESK. The ends lost 5 bases at V and 8 bases at J; junction bases unmatched: 7.

J is TRBJ1-2 and V is TRBV2, with TRBD1 matching 8 bases. The CDR3 extends over 13 amino acids. V shed 6 bases and J 5 bases; nucleotides not matched to a gene: 5. Germline loops: CDR1 SNHLY, CDR2 FYNNEI. The CDR3 is CASSGQGWYGYTF. The CDR3 DNA is TGTGCCAGCAGCGGACAGGGTTGGTATGGCTACACCTTC.

About this clone itself: The junction departs from the called germline gene at one end, perhaps through a read error. The chain joins TRBV27 to TRBJ2-7; weak D call: TRBD1 (5 bases). The germline V gene has CDR1 MNHEY and CDR2 SMNVEV (reference sequence). CDR3 size: 9 residues. DNA of the CDR3: TGTGCCAGCAGTGGACACGCTCACTTC. As protein: CASSGHAHF.

The V call is TRBV11-2, the J call TRBJ2-1, with TRBD2 matching over 13 bases. The CDR3 length is 17 residues. V dropped 4 bases and J dropped 3; count of bases not matched to a gene: 6. Germline loops: CDR1 SGHAT, CDR2 FQNNGV. The CDR3 sequence: CASSSWTSGGLYNEQFF. The CDR3 nucleotides read TGTGCCAGCAGCTCATGGACTAGCGGGGGCCTCTACAATGAGCAGTTCTTC. Full variable domain (rest looked up from reference TRBV11-2 and TRBJ2-1): EAGVAQSPRYKIIEKRQSVAFWCNPISGHATLYWYQQILGQGPKLLIQFQNNGVVDDSQLPKDRFSAERLKGVDSTLKIQPAKLEDSAVYLCASSSWTSGGLYNEQFFGPGTRLTVL.

This clone was observed a single time. The chain has TRBV29-1 and TRBJ2-5; 9 bases are shared with TRBD1. Germline CDR1 is SQVTM and CDR2 is ANQGSEA. V lost 0 bases, J lost 1 base, and 6 bases stayed unmatched. The CDR3 loop spans 16 amino acids. The CDR3 here is CSVEDWDRVGQETQYF. CDR3 DNA: TGCAGCGTTGAAGATTGGGACAGGGTCGGCCAAGAGACCCAGTACTTC. The full variable domain, completed using reference TRBV29-1 and TRBJ2-5, is SAVISQKPSRDICQRGTSLTIQCQVDSQVTMMFWYRQQPGQSLTLIATANQGSEATYESGFVIDKFPISRPNLTFSTLTVSNMSPEDSSIYLCSVEDWDRVGQETQYFGPGTRLLVL.

This chain connects TRBV5-4 to TRBJ1-2, with D uncertain. CDR1 SGHNT and CDR2 YYREEE come from the germline V gene (reference sequence). The CDR3 is made up of 14 amino acids. The ends were cut back, 2 bases at V and 4 bases at J, with 12 bases in the middle. The DNA of the CDR3 is TGTGCCAGCAGCTTTCTTGAGGAATCCTATGGCTACACCTTC. It is translated as CASSFLEESYGYTF.

The chain couples TRBV5-4 to TRBJ2-4; 7 nucleotides agree with TRBD1. J gave up 3 bases and V 5 bases, and 5 bases lay outside the gene matches. This CDR3 contains 14 residues. Germline-derived CDR1 and CDR2 are SGHNT and YYREEE (reference sequence). CDR3 region: CASRTQGVKNIQYF. CDR3 nucleotides: TGTGCCAGCAGAACCCAGGGGGTCAAAAACATTCAGTACTTC.

This clone turned up a few times. This chain links TRBV7-6 with TRBJ2-3; 8 bases match TRBD2. V lost 1 base and J lost 4; bases outside the gene matches: 7. Per the germline V gene, CDR1 is SGHVS and CDR2 is FNYEAQ. CDR3 length: 16 amino acids. CDR3 DNA sequence: TGTGCCAGCAGCTTAGAGCGGACTAGCTTCCCAGATACGCAGTATTTT. It is translated as CASSLERTSFPDTQYF. Looking up the rest from reference TRBV7-6 and TRBJ2-3 gives the full variable domain: GAGVSQSPRYKVTKRGQDVALRCDPISGHVSLYWYRQALGQGPEFLTYFNYEAQQDKSGLPNDRFSAERPEGSISTLTIQRTEQRDSAMYRCASSLERTSFPDTQYFGPGTRLTVL.

This clone showed up just a few times. This chain links TRBV3-1 (or the pseudogene TRBV3-2) with TRBJ1-2; D remains ambiguous. This CDR3 is built from 14 residues. Deletions cut 1 base from V and 8 bases from J, with 14 bases between. CDR1 LGHDT and CDR2 YNNKEL come from the germline V gene (reference sequence). The CDR3 DNA sequence: TGTGCCAGCAGCCAAGCCGGGAGGGTAGAGGGCTACACCTTC. As protein: CASSQAGRVEGYTF.

This chain's CDR3 is CASSSVGSRDRPQHF. CDR3 nucleotides: TGTGCCAGCAGCTCCGTAGGCAGTCGGGATCGGCCCCAGCATTTT. V gene TRBV6-5 combines with J gene TRBJ1-5, with unresolved D. V was shortened by 6 bases and J by 9 bases, with 21 bases between the two germline ends. CDR3 size: 15 residues. CDR1 is MNHEY, CDR2 SVGAGI, per germline.

The gene calls are TRBV15 and TRBJ2-3, with unresolved D. This CDR3 contains 13 residues. CDR1 is LNHNV and CDR2 is YYDKDF in the germline V gene (reference sequence). Trimming pared 0 bases from V and 6 bases from J, leaving 7 bases between. CDR3 in amino acids: CATSRDNKDTQYF. The CDR3 DNA reads as TGTGCCACCAGCAGAGACAACAAGGATACGCAGTATTTT.